Sequencing of this TCR beta chain was carried out in a study of identical twins. Whole-study results and caveats: Invariant MAIT and iNKT cells are populations that could partly confound zero-insertion analyses. The models systematically underestimated how much out-of-frame TCR alpha was shared in monozygotic twins.

TCRdb independently ran MiXCR on the 5' RACE reads; one entry per CDR3 protein. The table shows around 570,000 distinct CDR3 sequences, with more than 9% occurring only once. The V gene end was trimmed by 11 bases and the J gene end by 3 bases; junction bases not matched to a gene: 9. Germline assignment: CDR1 WSHSY and CDR2 SAAADI. The CDR3 sequence is 13 residues long. To note about this clonotype: The antigen is unknown.

These data were also reused for a study on yellow fever vaccine responses in identical twins.

The source material was PBMCs. This chain links TRBV10-2 with TRBJ1-1; TRBD1 agrees at 7 bases. This clonotype was obtained from a woman under 30 in good health. Here the CDR3 DNA reads TGCGCCGTTCAGGGGGAGGGTTACACTGAAGCTTTCTTT. Translated: CAVQGEGYTEAFF.